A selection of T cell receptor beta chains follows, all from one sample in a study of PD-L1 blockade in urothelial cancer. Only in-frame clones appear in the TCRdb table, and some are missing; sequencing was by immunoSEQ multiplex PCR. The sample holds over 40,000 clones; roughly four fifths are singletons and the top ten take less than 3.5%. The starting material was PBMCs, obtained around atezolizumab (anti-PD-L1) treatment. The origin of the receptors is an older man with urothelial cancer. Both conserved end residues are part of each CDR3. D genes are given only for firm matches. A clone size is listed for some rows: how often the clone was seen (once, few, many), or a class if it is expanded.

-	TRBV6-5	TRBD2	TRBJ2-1	CASSYSSGGVRFF	TGTGCCAGCAGTTACTCTAGCGGGGGGGTCCGGTTCTTC
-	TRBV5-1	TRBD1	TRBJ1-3	CASSLEGTGVTGNTIYF	TGCGCCAGCAGCTTGGAAGGGACAGGGGTTACTGGAAACACCATATATTTT
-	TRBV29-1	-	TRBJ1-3	CSVEETAGNTIYF	TGCAGCGTTGAGGAAACAGCAGGAAACACCATATATTTT
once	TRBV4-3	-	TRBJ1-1	CASSQVEGNTEAFF	TGCGCCAGCAGCCAAGTGGAGGGGAACACTGAAGCTTTCTTT
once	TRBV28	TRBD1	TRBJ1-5	CASSPGQGFQPQHF	TGTGCCAGCAGTCCGGGACAGGGTTTTCAGCCCCAGCATTTT
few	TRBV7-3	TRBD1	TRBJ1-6	CASSLNRQGAGSPLHF	TGTGCCAGCAGCTTAAACCGACAGGGGGCAGGTTCACCCCTCCACTTT
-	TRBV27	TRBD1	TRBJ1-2	CASSPWDSLNYGYTF	TGTGCCAGCAGTCCCTGGGACAGTCTTAACTATGGCTACACCTTC
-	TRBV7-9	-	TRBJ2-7	CASTPAHGVEQYF	TGTGCCAGCACCCCGGCTCACGGGGTCGAGCAGTACTTC
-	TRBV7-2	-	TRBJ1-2	CASSHPPGREPYGYTF	TGTGCCAGCAGCCATCCCCCCGGCAGGGAACCCTATGGCTACACCTTC
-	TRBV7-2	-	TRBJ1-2	CASSKNPPGDAANYGYTF	TGTGCCAGCAGCAAAAACCCCCCAGGGGATGCGGCTAACTATGGCTACACCTTC
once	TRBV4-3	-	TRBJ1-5	CASSQDLGHNQPQHF	TGCGCCAGCAGCCAAGATTTGGGGCACAATCAGCCCCAGCATTTT
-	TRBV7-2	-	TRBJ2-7	CASSLGGGARRAEQYF	TGTGCCAGCAGCTTAGGAGGCGGGGCCCGAAGGGCCGAGCAGTACTTC
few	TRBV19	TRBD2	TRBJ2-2	CASSPVSGLAVGTGELFF	TGTGCCAGTAGTCCGGTCTCGGGACTAGCGGTCGGCACCGGGGAGCTGTTTTTT
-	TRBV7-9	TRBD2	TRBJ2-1	CASSLGGRDNEQFF	TGTGCCAGCAGCTTAGGCGGGAGGGACAATGAGCAGTTCTTC
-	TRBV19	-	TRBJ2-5	CASSIGGQGRETQYF	TGTGCCAGTAGTATCGGGGGGCAGGGCAGAGAGACCCAGTACTTC
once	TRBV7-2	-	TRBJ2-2	CASSLDHRNTGELFF	TGTGCCAGCAGCTTGGATCACAGGAACACCGGGGAGCTGTTTTTT
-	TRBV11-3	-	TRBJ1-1	CASSQTGTEAFF	TGTGCCAGCAGCCAGACCGGGACTGAAGCTTTCTTT
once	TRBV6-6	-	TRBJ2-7	CASSYRGSSYEQYF	TGTGCCAGCAGTTACCGGGGGAGCTCCTACGAGCAGTACTTC
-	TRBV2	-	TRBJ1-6	CASSGGGGRNSPLHF	TGTGCCAGCAGTGGAGGCGGGGGGCGAAATTCACCCCTCCACTTT
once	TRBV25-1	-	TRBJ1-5	CASSDSGKGDQPQHF	TGTGCCAGCAGTGATTCGGGAAAGGGGGACCAGCCCCAGCATTTT
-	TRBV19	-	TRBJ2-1	CASSIVGGEDFVDEQFF	TGTGCCAGTAGTATTGTCGGAGGGGAGGACTTCGTAGATGAGCAGTTCTTC
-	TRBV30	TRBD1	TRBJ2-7	CAWSNRGLRGYEQYF	TGTGCCTGGAGCAACAGGGGGCTGAGGGGCTACGAGCAGTACTTC
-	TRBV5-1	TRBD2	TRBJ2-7	CASSPGLAGEVSYEQYF	TGCGCCAGCAGCCCCGGACTAGCGGGAGAGGTCTCCTACGAGCAGTACTTC
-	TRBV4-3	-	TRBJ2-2	CASSQGTGNTGELFF	TGCGCCAGCAGCCAGGGAACAGGGAACACCGGGGAGCTGTTTTTT
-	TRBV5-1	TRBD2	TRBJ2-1	CASSLIPTGTSGNNEQFF	TGCGCCAGCAGCTTGATCCCCACCGGGACTAGCGGCAACAATGAGCAGTTCTTC
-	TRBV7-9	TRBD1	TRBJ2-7	CASSLGQGANEQYF	TGTGCCAGCAGCTTAGGTCAGGGGGCTAACGAGCAGTACTTC
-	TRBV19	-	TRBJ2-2	CASSIRRSPNTGELFF	TGTGCCAGTAGTATACGGCGGAGTCCGAACACCGGGGAGCTGTTTTTT
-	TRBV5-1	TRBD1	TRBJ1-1	CASSTGQGWNTEAFF	TGCGCCAGCAGCACGGGACAGGGTTGGAACACTGAAGCTTTCTTT
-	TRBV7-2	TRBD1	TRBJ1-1	CASSRTGQTEAFF	TGTGCCAGCAGCCGAACGGGACAGACTGAAGCTTTCTTT
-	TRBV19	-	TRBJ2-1	CASSTSRRSGLSYNEQFF	TGTGCCAGTAGTACCTCACGCCGCAGCGGTCTATCCTACAATGAGCAGTTCTTC
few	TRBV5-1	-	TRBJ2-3	CASSLVELTDTQYF	TGCGCCAGCAGCTTGGTTGAGCTGACAGATACGCAGTATTTT
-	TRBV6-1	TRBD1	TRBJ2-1	CASSDSDRLRGREQFF	TGTGCCAGCAGTGATTCGGACAGGCTGAGGGGACGTGAGCAGTTCTTC
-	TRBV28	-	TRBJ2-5	CASSFRAGEGRTQYF	TGTGCCAGCAGTTTCCGAGCCGGCGAGGGTCGGACCCAGTACTTC
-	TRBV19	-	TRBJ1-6	CASSSRGDYNSPLHF	TGTGCCAGTAGTTCGAGAGGTGATTATAATTCACCCCTCCACTTT
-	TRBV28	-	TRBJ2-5	CASSYKETQYF	TGTGCCAGCAGTTACAAAGAGACCCAGTACTTC
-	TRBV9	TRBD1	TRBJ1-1	CASSGPGVQGATEAFF	TGTGCCAGCAGCGGTCCAGGTGTGCAGGGGGCCACTGAAGCTTTCTTT
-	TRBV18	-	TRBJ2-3	CASSPTTATDTQYF	TGTGCCAGCTCACCGACGACAGCCACAGATACGCAGTATTTT
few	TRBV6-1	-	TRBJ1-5	CASSESDRQPQHF	TGTGCCAGCAGTGAATCAGATCGTCAGCCCCAGCATTTT
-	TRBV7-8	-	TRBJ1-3	CASSLASGRTGNTIYF	TGTGCCAGCAGCTTAGCGTCGGGGAGGACTGGAAACACCATATATTTT
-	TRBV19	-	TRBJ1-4	CASTARSSSGLEKLFF	TGTGCCAGTACCGCAAGATCCTCGTCGGGGTTGGAAAAACTGTTTTTT
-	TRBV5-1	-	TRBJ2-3	CASSFTGTSTDTQYF	TGCGCCAGCAGCTTTACCGGGACTAGCACAGATACGCAGTATTTT
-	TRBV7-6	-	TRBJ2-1	CASSELVNEQFF	TGTGCCAGCAGCGAACTAGTCAATGAGCAGTTCTTC
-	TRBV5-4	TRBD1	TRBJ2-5	CASSDRGEGTQYF	TGTGCCAGCAGCGACAGGGGCGAGGGGACCCAGTACTTC
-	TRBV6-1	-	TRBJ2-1	CASSEVGATYNEQFF	TGTGCCAGCAGTGAAGTTGGGGCCACCTACAATGAGCAGTTCTTC
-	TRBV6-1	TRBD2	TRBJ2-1	CASSGPLAGKSSWEQFF	TGTGCCAGCAGTGGGCCTCTAGCGGGAAAATCTAGTTGGGAGCAGTTCTTC
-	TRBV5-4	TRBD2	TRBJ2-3	CASSPRTSGTTDTQYF	TGTGCCAGCAGCCCCCGGACTAGCGGGACCACAGATACGCAGTATTTT
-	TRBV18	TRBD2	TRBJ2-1	CASSPLEAGGSNEQFF	TGTGCCAGCTCACCTCTAGAAGCGGGAGGGTCTAATGAGCAGTTCTTC
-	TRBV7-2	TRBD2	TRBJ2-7	CASSLAGGLGYEQYF	TGTGCCAGCAGCTTGGCGGGGGGCTTAGGTTACGAGCAGTACTTC
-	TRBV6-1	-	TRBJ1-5	CASSEPTGGNQPQHF	TGTGCCAGCAGTGAACCGACGGGAGGCAATCAGCCCCAGCATTTT
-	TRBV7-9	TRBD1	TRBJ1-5	CASSGQGGNQPQHF	TGTGCCAGCAGCGGACAGGGCGGCAATCAGCCCCAGCATTTT
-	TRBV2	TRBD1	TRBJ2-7	CASSSDRGSVSYEQYF	TGTGCCAGCAGTTCCGACAGGGGTTCAGTCTCTTACGAGCAGTACTTC
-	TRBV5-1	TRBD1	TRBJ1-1	CASSLEGQGITEAFF	TGCGCCAGCAGCTTGGAGGGACAGGGGATCACTGAAGCTTTCTTT
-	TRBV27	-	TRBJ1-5	CASRLGPGREPQHF	TGTGCCAGCAGGTTGGGTCCAGGGAGGGAGCCCCAGCATTTT
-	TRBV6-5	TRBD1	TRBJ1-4	CASTSLTGQGRLFF	TGTGCCAGCACCAGTCTCACCGGACAGGGAAGGCTGTTTTTT
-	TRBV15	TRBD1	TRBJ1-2	CATSARTGSGYTF	TGTGCCACCAGCGCGCGGACAGGGAGTGGCTACACCTTC
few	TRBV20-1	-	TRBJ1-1	CSARDPGEAFF	TGCAGTGCTAGAGATCCGGGTGAAGCTTTCTTT
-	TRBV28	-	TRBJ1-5	CASSPIGAGPGNQPQHF	TGTGCCAGCAGTCCCATTGGGGCGGGGCCGGGCAATCAGCCCCAGCATTTT
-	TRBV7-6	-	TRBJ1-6	CASSLAPEYNSPLHF	TGTGCCAGCAGCTTAGCGCCCGAGTATAATTCACCCCTCCACTTT
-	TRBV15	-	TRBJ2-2	CATSRGGTNTGELFF	TGTGCCACCAGCAGAGGGGGCACGAACACCGGGGAGCTGTTTTTT